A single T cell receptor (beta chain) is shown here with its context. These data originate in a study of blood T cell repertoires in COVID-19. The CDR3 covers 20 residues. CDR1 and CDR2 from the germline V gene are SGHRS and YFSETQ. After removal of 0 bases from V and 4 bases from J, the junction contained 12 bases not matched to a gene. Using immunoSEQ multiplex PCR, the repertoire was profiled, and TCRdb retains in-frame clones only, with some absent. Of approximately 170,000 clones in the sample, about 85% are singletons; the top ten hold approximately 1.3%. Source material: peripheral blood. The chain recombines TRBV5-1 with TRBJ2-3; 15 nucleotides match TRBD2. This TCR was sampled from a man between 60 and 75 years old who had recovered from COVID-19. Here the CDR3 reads CASSLVPPGLAGGRADTQYF. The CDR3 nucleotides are TGCGCCAGCAGCTTGGTCCCGCCGGGACTAGCGGGGGGCCGGGCAGATACGCAGTATTTT.